This TCR beta chain comes out of a study of shared T cell receptors in the human thymus (dated by TCRdb to about 2021). For the study in its entirety: The study examined how the human thymus generates shared, self-reactive T-cell receptor alpha chains.

The CDR3 runs 15 amino acids, cysteine and phenylalanine included. Just CDR3 DNA is preserved here, 45 bases in frame from base 1. According to the germline V gene, CDR1 reads SGHTS and CDR2 reads YDEGEE. Trimming removed 5 bases from V and 0 bases from J; the gene matches leave 5 bases unexplained. Receptor amplification or capture employed the immunoSEQ multiplex PCR assay. The table was pulled from immuneACCESS by TCRdb, which kept in-frame rearrangements only. Such tables lose some clones; where checked, under half of the loss comes from unresolved V genes, and the rest has no known cause. The sample table contains some 700,000 clones; only one count was recorded for roughly 88% of them. The top ten hold more than 0.008% of the sample. Remarks on this clone: What antigen it recognizes has not been identified. No base quality information exists; no much larger clone differs at one position.

These same records also appear under a second study, on human thymus T cells. The second paper states: Donors were immunologically healthy infants undergoing open corrective cardiac surgery for congenital heart defects in Finland. Thymus tissue was obtained as surgical resects removed during corrective cardiac surgery. Both the thymic and the peripheral blood repertoires appeared to show biased V and J gene segment usage. According to the related research, thymic TCR repertoires were highly overlapping among unrelated individuals. The study used eight infant thymus samples plus four related peripheral blood samples to characterize TCR alpha and beta repertoires. The infant donors were about 7 to 250 days old, and the cohort included roughly six males and a couple of females. After being mechanically released from the tissue, thymocytes were kept at -70 degrees C in pellets of roughly 9.5-31 million cells. A QIAsymphony instrument was used to extract genomic DNA from the frozen cell pellets. Using the immunoSEQ multiplex PCR assay, the TCRB and TCRAD loci were amplified from a standardized quantity of quality-controlled genomic DNA. The V(D)J region was spanned by amplicons of a length sufficient to cover the CDR3 and to identify V and J genes. Amplicon sequencing was performed on an Illumina platform through the commercial immunoSEQ service. Primer bias and sequencing errors were corrected as previously described, and TCRAD and TCRB definitions were based on the IMGT database. The repertoires were analysed using immunoSEQ Analyzer 3.0 and VDJTools for basic statistics, V/J segment usage, diversity estimates, rarefaction and pairwise overlap. Diversity was estimated with Chao1, ChaoE, Efron-Thisted, Shannon and inverse Simpson indices, and also on datasets down-sampled to the smallest sample. For repertoire overlap, CDR3 nucleotide sequence, V gene and J gene had to match strictly, and clustering was done by Jaccard-based multidimensional scaling. On average, thymus samples yielded 650,000 to 1,000,000 unique TCRB clonotypes, whereas blood samples yielded 70,000 to 100,000.

Recombination connected TRBV5-8 to TRBJ1-3; 7 central nucleotides agree with TRBD1. The clonotype originates from a girl in the first two years of life with a congenital heart defect. Donor details come from another sample of the same person, matched by shared clones. The specimen was thymocytes. The sequenced DNA: TGTGCCAGCAGTTCACGGACAGGCTCTGGAAACACCATATATTTT. The encoded protein is CASSSRTGSGNTIYF.